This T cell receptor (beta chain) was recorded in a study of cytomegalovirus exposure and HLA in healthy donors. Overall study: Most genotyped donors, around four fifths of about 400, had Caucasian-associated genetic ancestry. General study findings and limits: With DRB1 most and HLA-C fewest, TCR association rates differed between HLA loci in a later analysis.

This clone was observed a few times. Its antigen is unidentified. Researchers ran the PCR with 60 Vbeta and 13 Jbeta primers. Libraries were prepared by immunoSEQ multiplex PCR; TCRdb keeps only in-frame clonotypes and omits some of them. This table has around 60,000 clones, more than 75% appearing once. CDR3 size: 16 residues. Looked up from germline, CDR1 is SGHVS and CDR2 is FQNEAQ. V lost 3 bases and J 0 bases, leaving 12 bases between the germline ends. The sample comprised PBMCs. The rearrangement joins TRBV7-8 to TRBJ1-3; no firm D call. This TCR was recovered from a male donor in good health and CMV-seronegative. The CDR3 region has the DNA TGTGCCAGCAGCTTGGACTTGCCTATCTCTGGAAACACCATATATTTT. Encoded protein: CASSLDLPISGNTIYF.